The rows below give T cell receptor beta chains drawn from one sample of a study of T cells in Graves' hyperthyroidism and ophthalmopathy. MiXCR was run by TCRdb on the multiplex PCR reads, yielding one entry per CDR3 protein. The data contain roughly 720,000 distinct CDR3 sequences, roughly 17% of them singletons. The sample taken for sequencing was blood. All receptors come from a man aged 50-60 years with Graves' hyperthyroidism. Each CDR3 is given with its conserved first and last residue. The D gene is left open where the match is weak. Clone size is given for some rows only: seen once, a few or many times, or a class if the clone is expanded.

TRBJ2-7 | . | . | TRBV2 | CASRQGGTSIYEQYF | TGTGCCAGTCGACAGGGAGGGACTTCTATCTACGAGCAGTACTTC
TRBJ2-3 | TRBD2 | . | TRBV20-1 | CSASIGGRATQYF | TGCAGTGCTAGTATCGGCGGGAGAGCTACGCAGTATTTT
TRBJ2-7 | TRBD1 | many | TRBV6-6 | CASSYLPGQGFYEQYF | TGTGCCAGCAGTTACCTCCCGGGACAGGGCTTCTACGAGCAGTACTTC
TRBJ2-2 | . | many | TRBV12-3/TRBV12-4 | CASSSRYGDTGELFF | TGTGCCAGCAGTTCTCGGTACGGCGACACCGGGGAGCTGTTTTTT
TRBJ1-1 | . | few | TRBV3-1 | CASSRSRGLANTEAFF | TGTGCCAGCAGCCGATCCAGGGGACTAGCAAACACTGAAGCTTTCTTT
TRBJ2-7 | . | many | TRBV20-1 | CSARVERGGDEQYF | TGCAGTGCTAGAGTAGAGAGGGGGGGCGACGAGCAGTACTTC
TRBJ2-6 | TRBD1 | . | TRBV27 | CASSTPTGGRSGANVLTF | TGTGCCAGCAGTACACCGACAGGGGGCCGCTCTGGGGCCAACGTCCTGACTTTC
TRBJ1-1 | . | . | TRBV10-2 | CAGRGEQFSTEAFF | TGCGCCGGCAGGGGAGAGCAGTTTAGCACTGAAGCTTTCTTT
TRBJ1-5 | . | few | TRBV4-2 | CASSQGFWYQPQHF | TGTGCCAGCAGCCAAGGCTTCTGGTATCAGCCCCAGCATTTT
TRBJ1-3 | . | . | TRBV11-2 | CASSYYRGATIYF | TGTGCCAGCAGCTATTACCGGGGAGCCACCATATATTTT
TRBJ2-3 | . | many | TRBV9 | CASSVEADTDTQYF | TGTGCCAGCAGCGTAGAGGCCGACACAGATACGCAGTATTTT
TRBJ1-6 | . | many | TRBV2 | CASSELAGISSPLHF | TGTGCCAGCAGTGAACTGGCAGGAATATCCTCACCCCTCCACTTT
TRBJ1-5 | TRBD1 | . | TRBV7-8 | CASSPDRGEEPQHF | TGTGCCAGCAGCCCAGACAGGGGCGAGGAGCCCCAGCATTTT
TRBJ2-1 | TRBD2 | many | TRBV27 | CASSPTSGRIYEQFF | TGTGCCAGCAGTCCGACTAGCGGGAGGATCTATGAGCAGTTCTTC
TRBJ2-1 | TRBD2 | . | TRBV5-1 | CASSLARAGGVVDEQFF | TGCGCCAGCAGCTTGGCCCGTGCGGGAGGAGTGGTCGATGAGCAGTTCTTC
TRBJ2-1 | . | few | TRBV24-1 | CATSDTWTNEQFF | TGTGCCACCAGTGATACTTGGACAAATGAGCAGTTCTTC
TRBJ1-6 | . | many | TRBV27 | CASSSDRGINSPLHF | TGTGCCAGCAGTTCTGATCGGGGGATTAATTCACCCCTCCACTTT
TRBJ2-1 | TRBD2 | many | TRBV10-3 | CAISDRGGDEQFF | TGTGCCATCAGTGACCGGGGGGGCGATGAGCAGTTCTTC
TRBJ2-7 | . | many | TRBV11-2 | CASSPIQDAWQYF | TGTGCCAGCAGCCCGATACAGGACGCCTGGCAGTACTTC
TRBJ2-7 | . | many | TRBV7-6 | CASSWGTAGPSYEQYF | TGTGCCAGCAGCTGGGGAACGGCGGGACCATCCTACGAGCAGTACTTC
TRBJ2-1 | TRBD1 | . | TRBV18 | CASSRTGQGASGLLYNEQFF | TGTGCCAGCTCTCGAACTGGACAGGGGGCTAGCGGGTTACTCTACAATGAGCAGTTCTTC
TRBJ1-2 | . | many | TRBV3-1 | CASSQRQHNYGYTF | TGTGCCAGCAGCCAACGACAGCATAACTATGGCTACACCTTC
TRBJ1-2 | . | . | TRBV9 | CASSVVEGGYTF | TGTGCCAGCAGCGTAGTCGAGGGTGGCTACACCTTC
TRBJ1-1 | TRBD1 | . | TRBV6-1 | CASNPLAGGTEAFF | TGTGCCAGCAACCCTCTGGCAGGGGGCACTGAAGCTTTCTTT
TRBJ2-1 | . | few | TRBV24-1 | CATSAFLAGSEQFF | TGTGCCACCAGTGCGTTCCTAGCCGGTAGTGAGCAGTTCTTC
TRBJ2-7 | . | few | TRBV28 | CASSFRRDYEQYF | TGTGCCAGCAGTTTCCGACGGGACTACGAGCAGTACTTC
TRBJ1-4 | . | . | TRBV28 | CASSSSGTFIKLFF | TGTGCCAGCAGCAGTAGCGGGACATTTATTAAACTGTTTTTT
TRBJ2-5 | TRBD1 | . | TRBV20-1 | CSAPTGGLETQYF | TGCAGTGCGCCGACAGGGGGGTTGGAGACCCAGTACTTC
TRBJ1-2 | . | . | TRBV6-2/TRBV6-3 | CASRDSLIYGYTF | TGTGCCAGCAGGGACAGTCTTATCTATGGCTACACCTTC
TRBJ2-7 | TRBD1 | many | TRBV5-1 | CASSREGQGTNEQYF | TGCGCCAGCAGCAGGGAGGGACAGGGAACCAACGAGCAGTACTTC
TRBJ2-7 | TRBD1 | many | TRBV28 | CASSLPLTGYPYEQYF | TGTGCCAGCAGTTTGCCCCTGACAGGGTACCCCTACGAGCAGTACTTC
TRBJ1-2 | . | many | TRBV28 | CASNLQGQGDGYTF | TGTGCCAGCAACCTCCAGGGGCAAGGTGATGGCTACACCTTC
TRBJ2-3 | TRBD1 | many | TRBV28 | CASSSFGTGRPLLGTDTQYF | TGTGCCAGCAGTTCCTTCGGGACAGGGAGGCCATTATTAGGGACAGATACGCAGTATTTT
TRBJ2-1 | . | few | TRBV6-2/TRBV6-3 | CASSISAGSFEQFF | TGTGCCAGCAGTATATCGGCAGGGTCCTTTGAGCAGTTCTTC
TRBJ1-1 | . | many | TRBV20-1 | CSARARWLGTEAFF | TGCAGTGCTAGAGCCCGGTGGTTGGGGACTGAAGCTTTCTTT
TRBJ1-2 | . | . | TRBV4-1 | CASSQFPGPHGYTF | TGCGCCAGCAGCCAGTTTCCCGGGCCCCATGGCTACACCTTC
TRBJ2-1 | TRBD2 | . | TRBV7-9 | CASSFRTSGGEQFF | TGTGCCAGCAGCTTCAGGACTAGCGGGGGTGAGCAGTTCTTC
TRBJ2-2 | . | . | TRBV5-1 | CASSPARGPNTGELFF | TGCGCCAGCAGCCCGGCCCGGGGGCCGAACACCGGGGAGCTGTTTTTT
TRBJ1-1 | . | many | TRBV12-3/TRBV12-4 | CASSLAGASTEAFF | TGTGCCAGCAGTTTAGCGGGGGCGAGCACTGAAGCTTTCTTT
TRBJ2-3 | TRBD1 | few | TRBV28 | CASRSPQGKTDTQYF | TGTGCCAGCAGAAGCCCACAGGGGAAGACAGATACGCAGTATTTT
TRBJ1-5 | . | many | TRBV3-1 | CASSQGVTSQPQHF | TGTGCCAGCAGCCAAGGTGTGACATCCCAGCCCCAGCATTTT
TRBJ2-5 | TRBD1 | few | TRBV28 | CASSTRQGTKYKETQYF | TGTGCCAGCAGTACGCGACAGGGGACGAAGTACAAAGAGACCCAGTACTTC
TRBJ1-6 | TRBD1 | many | TRBV7-9 | CASSGRQGAYNSPLHF | TGTGCCAGCAGCGGCAGACAGGGGGCATATAATTCACCCCTCCACTTT
TRBJ2-7 | . | few | TRBV24-1 | CATSATRQGEQYF | TGTGCCACCAGTGCCACCCGACAAGGCGAGCAGTACTTC
TRBJ1-1 | . | few | TRBV28 | CASSLGLRRTEAFF | TGTGCCAGCAGTTTAGGACTACGACGCACTGAAGCTTTCTTT
TRBJ2-5 | . | few | TRBV15 | CATSRDIPGETQYF | TGTGCCACCAGCAGAGATATTCCAGGAGAGACCCAGTACTTC
TRBJ2-5 | . | many | TRBV12-3/TRBV12-4 | CASSLRGGPQETQYF | TGTGCCAGCAGTTTAAGGGGGGGACCCCAAGAGACCCAGTACTTC
TRBJ2-3 | . | . | TRBV6-8 | CANSYPDSQNTQYF | TGTGCCAACAGCTATCCGGACTCACAAAATACGCAGTATTTT
TRBJ1-5 | . | many | TRBV27 | CASSFTGMSQPQHF | TGTGCCAGCAGTTTTACAGGGATGAGCCAGCCCCAGCATTTT
TRBJ2-5 | TRBD1 | . | TRBV4-1 | CASSQLVHRGNQETQYF | TGCGCCAGCAGCCAACTCGTTCACAGGGGCAACCAAGAGACCCAGTACTTC
TRBJ2-7 | . | . | TRBV7-6 | CASSLGPGTPPYEQYF | TGTGCCAGCAGCCTAGGGCCCGGGACACCTCCCTACGAGCAGTACTTC
TRBJ2-7 | . | . | TRBV10-2 | CATAPRGYEQYF | TGCGCCACCGCTCCCAGGGGCTACGAGCAGTACTTC
TRBJ1-6 | . | few | TRBV6-1 | CASGRDPLRQNSPLHF | TGTGCCTCGGGGCGGGACCCACTACGGCAGAATTCACCCCTCCACTTT
TRBJ1-5 | . | . | TRBV7-9 | CASSPGEWPAAQHF | TGTGCCAGCAGCCCGGGCGAATGGCCCGCGGCCCAGCATTTT
TRBJ2-3 | TRBD1 | . | TRBV5-1 | CASSLASTGGYADTQYF | TGCGCCAGCAGCTTGGCTTCGACAGGGGGCTACGCAGATACGCAGTATTTT